Listed here is a single T cell receptor (beta chain). Its specific antigen is unknown. Base qualities are not at hand, and no much larger clone is one base apart. These data are taken from a study of response to subunit inactivated influenza vaccine (dated 2018 in TCRdb). The study in broad terms: The study used deep quantitative T cell receptor repertoire profiling to track responses to a trivalent subunit inactivated influenza vaccine.

Including the terminal cysteine and phenylalanine, the CDR3 comprises 15 residues. The kept DNA is CDR3 alone, 45 bases in frame from the first base. CDR1 and CDR2 are drawn from the germline V gene (reference sequence): LNHNV, YYDKDF. Deletion took 0 bases off V and 6 bases off J, with a span of 14 bases between the germline ends. Results the study describes overall, beyond this receptor: It was suggested by the authors that each seasonal influenza vaccination may recruit only a limited number of new T cells.

The library was built by means of RT-PCR. These reads were obtained on an Illumina HiSeq 2500. The public reads were run again by TCRdb, first through fastp at Q25 and then through MiXCR, and only productive beta chains were kept. Entries that share a CDR3 protein sequence are merged under the most common genes and DNA. Across this sample there are about 780,000 distinct CDR3 sequences, with 15% to 20% seen only once. Roughly 10% of the sample lies in the top ten. The chain is encoded by TRBV15 joined to TRBJ1-2; TRBD1 might be the D gene, on 6 matching bases. The starting material was PBMCs from blood, obtained around 5 days after vaccination. The clonotype originates from a man aged 50-59 years who received an inactivated influenza vaccine. Donor details come from another sample of the same person, matched by shared clones. The nucleotides read TGTGCCACCAGCAGAGATTATCAGGGGAGGGATGGCTACACCTTC. Its protein product is CATSRDYQGRDGYTF.